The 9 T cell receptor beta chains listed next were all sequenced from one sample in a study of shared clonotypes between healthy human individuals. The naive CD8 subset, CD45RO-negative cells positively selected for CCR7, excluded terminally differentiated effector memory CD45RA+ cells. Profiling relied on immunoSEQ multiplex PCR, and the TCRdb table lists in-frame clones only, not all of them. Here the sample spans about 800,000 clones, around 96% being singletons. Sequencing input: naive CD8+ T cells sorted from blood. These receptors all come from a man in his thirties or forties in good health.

In nucleotides, the CDR3 is TGTGCCAGCGTACCACAGGGAACCTACGAGCAGTACTTC. The encoded protein is CASVPQGTYEQYF. The V and J genes are TRBV27 and TRBJ2-7; tentative D call: TRBD1 (6 bases). V lost 8 bases and J 2 bases, leaving 13 bases between the germline ends. The CDR3 loop spans 13 amino acids. Per germline, CDR1 MNHEY and CDR2 SMNVEV (reference sequence).

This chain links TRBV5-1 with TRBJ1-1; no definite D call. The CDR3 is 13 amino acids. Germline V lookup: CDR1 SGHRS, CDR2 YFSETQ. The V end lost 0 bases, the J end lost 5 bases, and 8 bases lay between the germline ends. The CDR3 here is CASSLAGWTEAFF. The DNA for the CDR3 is TGCGCCAGCAGCTTGGCTGGGTGGACTGAAGCTTTCTTT.

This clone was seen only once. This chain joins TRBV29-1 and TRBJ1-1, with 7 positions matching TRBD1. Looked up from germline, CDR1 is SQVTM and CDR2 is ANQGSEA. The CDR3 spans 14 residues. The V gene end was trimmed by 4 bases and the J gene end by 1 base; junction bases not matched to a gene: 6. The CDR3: CSVARDSSNTEAFF. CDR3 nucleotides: TGCAGCGTTGCCCGGGACAGTTCGAACACTGAAGCTTTCTTT.

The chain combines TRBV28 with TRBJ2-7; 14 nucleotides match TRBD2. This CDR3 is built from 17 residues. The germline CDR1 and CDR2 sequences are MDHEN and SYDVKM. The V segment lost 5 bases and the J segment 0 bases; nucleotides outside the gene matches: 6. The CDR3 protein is CASSQRTSGRSSYEQYF. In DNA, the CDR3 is TGTGCCAGCAGTCAGAGGACTAGCGGGAGGAGCTCCTACGAGCAGTACTTC.

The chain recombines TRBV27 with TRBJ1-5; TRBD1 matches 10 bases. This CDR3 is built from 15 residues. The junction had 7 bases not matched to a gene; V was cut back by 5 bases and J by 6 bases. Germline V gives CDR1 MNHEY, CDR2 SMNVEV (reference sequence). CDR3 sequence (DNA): TGTGCCAGCAGTCCCGGGGGACAGGGGTCTCAGCCCCAGCATTTT. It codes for CASSPGGQGSQPQHF.

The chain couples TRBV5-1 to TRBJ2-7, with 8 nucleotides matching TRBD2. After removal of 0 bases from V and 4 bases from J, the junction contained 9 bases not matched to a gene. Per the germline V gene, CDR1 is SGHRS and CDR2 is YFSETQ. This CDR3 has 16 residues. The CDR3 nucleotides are TGCGCCAGCAGCTTGGCCACCGCAAGCGGGAGTTACGAGCAGTACTTC. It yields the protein CASSLATASGSYEQYF.

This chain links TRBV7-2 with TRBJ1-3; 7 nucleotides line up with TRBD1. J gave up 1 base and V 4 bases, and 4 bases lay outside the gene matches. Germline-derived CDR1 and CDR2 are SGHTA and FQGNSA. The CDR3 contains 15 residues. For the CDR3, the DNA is TGTGCCAGCAGCTCGACAGGGCGGTCTGGAAACACCATATATTTT. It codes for CASSSTGRSGNTIYF.

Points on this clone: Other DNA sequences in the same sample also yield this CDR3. CDR3: CASSPSGNYEQYF. The CDR3 DNA reads as TGTGCCAGCAGCCCTTCCGGAAACTACGAGCAGTACTTC. This chain connects TRBV7-9 to TRBJ2-7; D is uncertain. Trimming cost V 5 bases and J 3 bases, with 11 bases left between them. The germline CDR1 and CDR2 sequences are SEHNR and FQNEAQ (reference sequence). The CDR3 runs to 13 residues.

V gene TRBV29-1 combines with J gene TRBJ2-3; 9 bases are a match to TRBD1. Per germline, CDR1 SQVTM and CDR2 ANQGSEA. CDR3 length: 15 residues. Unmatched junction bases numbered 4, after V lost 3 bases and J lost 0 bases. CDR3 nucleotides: TGCAGCGTTGAGGGGACAGGGAGTAGCACAGATACGCAGTATTTT. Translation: CSVEGTGSSTDTQYF.